One sample yielded the 21 T cell receptor beta chains listed below, sequenced in a study of cytomegalovirus exposure and HLA in healthy donors. Both 60 Vbeta primers and 13 Jbeta primers went into the PCR. Clones were sequenced by immunoSEQ multiplex PCR, and TCRdb holds only the in-frame ones, with some missing. The sample carries approximately 110,000 clones, roughly 80% recorded once. Material for sequencing was PBMCs. The receptor set was obtained from a woman in her twenties or thirties in good health and CMV-seropositive.

The rearrangement joins TRBV4-1 to TRBJ2-2; 7 bases are a match to TRBD1. The junction had 13 bases not matched to a gene; V was cut back by 8 bases and J by 4 bases. The CDR3 has 16 residues. The germline gives CDR1 MGHRA, CDR2 YSYEKL. DNA for the CDR3: TGCGCCAGCCACCAATCAGGTACAGGGGTCACCGGGGAGCTGTTTTTT. Translation: CASHQSGTGVTGELFF.

The chain carries TRBV2 and TRBJ2-5; 10 bases line up with TRBD2. The CDR3 covers 13 residues. Germline trimming cut 7 bases from V and 4 bases from J; bases unmatched to any gene: 3. The germline gives CDR1 SNHLY, CDR2 FYNNEI. The CDR3 nucleotides read TGTGCCAGCAACCGACTAGCGGGAGAGACCCAGTACTTC. It is translated as CASNRLAGETQYF.

This clone was observed a few times. The chain combines TRBV9 with TRBJ1-3, with D possibly matching TRBD1 (5 bases). The CDR3 has 15 amino acids. Trimming stripped 0 bases from V and 2 bases from J, with 9 bases between. CDR1 and CDR2 (germline): SGDLS, YYNGEE. Written as DNA, the CDR3 is TGTGCCAGCAGCGTAGAGGGGCTTACTGGAAACACCATATATTTT. It is translated as CASSVEGLTGNTIYF.

This clone turned up a few times. This chain joins TRBV18 and TRBJ2-1; 8 bases align to TRBD2. The V gene end was trimmed by 1 base and the J gene end by 11 bases; junction bases not matched to a gene: 4. The germline V gene encodes CDR1 KGHSH and CDR2 LQKENI. This CDR3 spans 13 amino acids. The CDR3 sequence is CASSPLSGSQQFF. In DNA form, the CDR3 reads TGTGCCAGCTCACCACTCAGCGGGAGCCAGCAGTTCTTC.

The rearrangement joins TRBV6-1 to TRBJ2-5, with D possibly matching TRBD1 (6 bases). The better agreement between TRBJ2-7 and the DNA end casts doubt on the J call. Per the germline V gene, CDR1 is MNHNS and CDR2 is SASEGT. The CDR3 loop spans 15 amino acids. CDR3 protein: CASTAAQGASYEQYF. In DNA form, the CDR3 reads TGTGCCAGCACCGCCGCACAGGGCGCGTCCTACGAGCAGTACTTC.

V and J are TRBV19 and TRBJ2-3; D unresolved. V was clipped by 10 bases and J by 2 bases, with 13 bases between them. CDR1 is LNHDA, CDR2 SQIVND, per germline (reference sequence). The CDR3 is made up of 13 amino acids. CDR3 sequence reads: CATAQIYTDTQYF. As DNA, the CDR3 is TGTGCCACCGCGCAAATCTACACAGATACGCAGTATTTT.

This clone showed up just a few times. The chain is built from TRBV4-1 and TRBJ2-2; 8 bases are a match to TRBD2. CDR1 MGHRA and CDR2 YSYEKL come from the germline V gene. The CDR3 runs to 19 residues. J lost 0 bases, V lost 0 bases, and 9 bases had no gene match. CDR3 region: CASSQEGKRGTSNTGELFF. The CDR3 DNA reads TGCGCCAGCAGCCAAGAGGGTAAGCGGGGGACCTCGAACACCGGGGAGCTGTTTTTT.

The CDR3 coding sequence is TGTGCCTTCACAGCCGGGGGGCGAAGCACAGATACGCAGTATTTT. It specifies CAFTAGGRSTDTQYF. The chain couples TRBV6-1 to TRBJ2-3; TRBD2 is a possible D gene (7 bases). Germline V gives CDR1 MNHNS, CDR2 SASEGT. This CDR3 region has 15 residues. V was clipped by 11 bases and J by 0 bases, with 18 bases between them.

This clone was seen only once. V and J are TRBV30 and TRBJ2-7, with 9 bases identical to TRBD1. V shed 5 bases and J 2 bases; nucleotides not matched to a gene: 4. Germline values: CDR1 GTSNPN, CDR2 SVGIG (reference sequence). The CDR3 loop spans 13 amino acids. CDR3: CAWDRGRTYEQYF. DNA for the CDR3: TGTGCCTGGGACAGGGGGAGAACCTACGAGCAGTACTTC.

This clone occurred once. The chain is built from TRBV7-9 and TRBJ2-5; TRBD2 matches 8 bases. V was clipped by 5 bases and J by 5 bases; unmatched bases: 4. The CDR3 length is 13 residues. From germline, CDR1 is SEHNR and CDR2 FQNEAQ (reference sequence). The CDR3 is CASSASGSETQYF. CDR3 nucleotides: TGTGCCAGCAGCGCCAGCGGGAGTGAGACCCAGTACTTC.

This clone was seen only once. The chain joins TRBV5-6 to TRBJ1-5, with D maybe TRBD1 (6 bases). Per germline, CDR1 SGHDT and CDR2 YYEEEE. This CDR3 is built from 17 residues. Between the trimmed V and J ends, which lost 1 base and 2 bases, there was a span of 16 bases. CDR3 sequence reads: CASSLSWGGGGNQPQHF. DNA for the CDR3: TGTGCCAGCAGCTTGTCTTGGGGAGGGGGAGGCAATCAGCCCCAGCATTTT.

This sequence joins TRBV19 and TRBJ1-5; 10 bases fit TRBD1. Germline V gene lookup returns CDR1 LNHDA and CDR2 SQIVND (reference sequence). The CDR3 is 16 amino acids. Trimming took 3 bases from V and 2 from J; bases not matched to a gene: 4. The chain's CDR3 is CASSIMGTGGNQPQHF. CDR3 in DNA: TGTGCCAGTAGTATTATGGGGACAGGGGGCAATCAGCCCCAGCATTTT.

The V and J genes are TRBV9 and TRBJ2-2; 7 nucleotides align to TRBD2. The CDR3 is made up of 16 amino acids. V dropped 7 bases and J dropped 1; count of bases not matched to a gene: 10. CDR1 and CDR2 from the germline V gene are SGDLS and YYNGEE. The DNA for the CDR3 is TGTGCCAGCTCCCACTTCGAGCGGGAGAACACCGGGGAGCTGTTTTTT. Amino acids: CASSHFERENTGELFF.

This clone appeared a single time. The V gene is TRBV19, the J gene TRBJ1-1; D might be TRBD1 (5 bases). This CDR3 has 15 amino acids. The V end was cut by 3 bases, the J end by 0 bases, with 11 bases between. Germline V CDR1 and CDR2: LNHDA, SQIVND (reference sequence). The DNA for the CDR3 is TGTGCCAGTAGTATGCCGGACACCATGAACACTGAAGCTTTCTTT. It yields the protein CASSMPDTMNTEAFF. The full variable domain, in which reference TRBV19 and TRBJ1-1 provide the parts outside the CDR3, is DGGITQSPKYLFRKEGQNVTLSCEQNLNHDAMYWYRQDPGQGLRLIYYSQIVNDFQKGDIAEGYSVSREKKESFPLTVTSAQKNPTAFYLCASSMPDTMNTEAFFGQGTRLTVV.

This clone was counted a single time. The CDR3: CASSSGRVWAEAFF. CDR3 bases: TGTGCCAGTAGTAGTGGGAGGGTGTGGGCTGAAGCTTTCTTT. V and J are TRBV19 and TRBJ1-1, with D unclear. CDR1 and CDR2 from the germline V gene are LNHDA and SQIVND (reference sequence). The V and J ends lost 4 bases and 6 bases respectively, with 15 bases between them. This CDR3 is built from 14 residues.

V gene TRBV30 combines with J gene TRBJ1-1; weak D call: TRBD1 (5 bases). There are 10 residues in the CDR3. V shed 3 bases and J shed 7 bases, with 6 bases lying between them. CDR1 and CDR2 (germline): GTSNPN, SVGIG (reference sequence). For the CDR3, the DNA is TGTGCCTGGAGCCAGGGTGAAGCTTTCTTT. It codes for CAWSQGEAFF.

The chain couples TRBV5-1 to TRBJ1-1; D gene uncertain. The CDR3 consists of 14 residues. Trimming removed 2 bases at V and 1 base at J, with 9 bases between. Germline CDR1 reads SGHRS; CDR2 reads YFSETQ. The CDR3 here is CASSLITGNTEAFF. The DNA of the CDR3 is TGCGCCAGCAGCTTAATTACCGGGAACACTGAAGCTTTCTTT.

This clone was counted between two and nine times. The chain carries TRBV6-1 and TRBJ1-5, with D unclear. V lost 1 base to trimming and J lost 2 bases, with 6 bases between them. CDR1 is MNHNS, CDR2 SASEGT, per germline. The CDR3 loop spans 14 amino acids. CDR3 bases: TGTGCCAGCAGTGAAGGGGGAGGCAATCAGCCCCAGCATTTT. Residues: CASSEGGGNQPQHF.

The chain recombines TRBV7-9 with TRBJ2-5; D remains ambiguous. The J call may be wrong; the DNA end is better matched by TRBJ2-7. In germline, CDR1 is SEHNR, CDR2 FQNEAQ (reference sequence). This CDR3 has 14 residues. The CDR3 region has the DNA TGTGCCAGCAGCTTTAATGACCATTACTACGAGCAGTACTTC. This translates into CASSFNDHYYEQYF.

The rearrangement links TRBV7-9 to TRBJ1-1; 8 positions match TRBD1. The length of the CDR3 is 16 residues. J gave up 3 bases and V 5 bases, and 11 bases lay outside the gene matches. From germline, CDR1 is SEHNR and CDR2 FQNEAQ (reference sequence). The CDR3 sequence is CASSPGQGWADTEAFF. The DNA for the CDR3 is TGTGCCAGCAGCCCCGGACAGGGCTGGGCGGACACTGAAGCTTTCTTT.

The genes are TRBV19 and TRBJ2-1, with 16 positions matching TRBD2. Germline lookup yields CDR1 LNHDA and CDR2 SQIVND (reference sequence). This CDR3 comprises 14 residues. Germline trimming cut 6 bases from V and 10 bases from J; bases unmatched to any gene: 3. In nucleotides, the CDR3 is TGTGCCAGTAGGCTGGGACTAGCGGGAGGGGAGCAGTTCTTC. Translated: CASRLGLAGGEQFF.